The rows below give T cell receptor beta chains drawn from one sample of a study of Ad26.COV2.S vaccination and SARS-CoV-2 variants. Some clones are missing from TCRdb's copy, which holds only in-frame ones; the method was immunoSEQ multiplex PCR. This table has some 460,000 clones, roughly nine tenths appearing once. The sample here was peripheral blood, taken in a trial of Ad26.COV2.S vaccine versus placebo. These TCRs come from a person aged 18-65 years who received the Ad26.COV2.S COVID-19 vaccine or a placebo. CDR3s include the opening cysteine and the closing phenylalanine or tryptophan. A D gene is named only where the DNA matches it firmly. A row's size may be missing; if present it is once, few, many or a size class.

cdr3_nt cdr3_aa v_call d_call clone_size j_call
TGTGCCACCAGCAGGCCGGGCCCTACGGGGACAACTAATGAAAAACTGTTTTTT CATSRPGPTGTTNEKLFF TRBV15 - - TRBJ1-4
TGTGCCAGTAGTATAGGTTATCAGGGTCCTTGGGGGAAGAACACTGAAGCTTTCTTT CASSIGYQGPWGKNTEAFF TRBV19 - - TRBJ1-1
TGCGCCAGCAGCTTGGGGGCAGGGTGGGTCACTGAAGCTTTCTTT CASSLGAGWVTEAFF TRBV5-1 - - TRBJ1-1
TGCGCCAGCAGCTCCCCACAGGGAGTCACAGATACGCAGTATTTT CASSSPQGVTDTQYF TRBV5-1 - - TRBJ2-3
TGTGCCAGCAGCCCAAAGCGGGGGCATTACAATGAGCAGTTCTTC CASSPKRGHYNEQFF TRBV3-1/TRBV3-2 TRBD2 - TRBJ2-1
TGTGCCAGCAGTGACCGCACCCGAGGGGGTGATGGCTACACCTTC CASSDRTRGGDGYTF TRBV25-1 - - TRBJ1-2
TGTGCCTGGAGACATCAGTCCGGGGAGCTGTTTTTT CAWRHQSGELFF TRBV30 - - TRBJ2-2
TGTGCCAGCAGCTTACGCTTCGACAGGGGCGAGACCCAGTACTTC CASSLRFDRGETQYF TRBV7-2 TRBD1 once TRBJ2-5
TGCGCCAGCAGTGAGTCGACTCGGGGTGGCTACACCTTC CASSESTRGGYTF TRBV10-1 - - TRBJ1-2
TGTGCCAGCAGTTTGGTCCGGCGTGGCTACACCTTC CASSLVRRGYTF TRBV6-2/TRBV6-3 - - TRBJ1-2
TGTGCCAGCAGCGGTGGACAGGGGATCTATGGCTACACCTTC CASSGGQGIYGYTF TRBV9 TRBD1 - TRBJ1-2
TGTGCCAGCAGTGAGGGCGCGGGTTCACCCCTCCACTTT CASSEGAGSPLHF TRBV27 - - TRBJ1-6
TGCGCCAGCAGCTGGGACAGGTCTCCATACGAGCAGTACTTC CASSWDRSPYEQYF TRBV5-1 TRBD1 - TRBJ2-7
TGTGCCAGCTTAATAGGACAGGGGGGTTCACCCCTCCACTTT CASLIGQGGSPLHF TRBV28 TRBD1 - TRBJ1-6
TGTGCCAGCAGGTGGACAGGGAACACTGAAGCTTTCTTT CASRWTGNTEAFF TRBV27 TRBD1 - TRBJ1-1
TGTGCCACCAGCAGCAGGGGGGATCAGCCCCAGCATTTT CATSSRGDQPQHF TRBV15 TRBD1 - TRBJ1-5
TGTGCCACCAGCAGAGATCAGACATATATAAGATCACCCCTCCACTTT CATSRDQTYIRSPLHF TRBV15 - - TRBJ1-6
TGCAGCGTTGAAGATCAACAACTTAACTCTGGGGCCAACGTCCTGACTTTC CSVEDQQLNSGANVLTF TRBV29-1 - - TRBJ2-6
TGTGCCAGCAGCCCTACAGGGGAAAGGTCCGAAGCTTTCTTT CASSPTGERSEAFF TRBV9 TRBD1 - TRBJ1-1
TGTGCCAGCAGTTTATCTCCGGGACTAGCGGGGGACGAGCAGTACTTC CASSLSPGLAGDEQYF TRBV28 TRBD2 - TRBJ2-7
TGTGCCAGCAGCTTGAATGGGTTTTCTTACAATGAGCAGTTCTTC CASSLNGFSYNEQFF TRBV5-4 - - TRBJ2-1
TGTGCCTGGTCCCTGCCAGGGGGCAATCAGCCCCAGCATTTT CAWSLPGGNQPQHF TRBV30 - - TRBJ1-5
TGTGCCAGCAGCGAATCGGCTTCTCGGGGCTACACCTTC CASSESASRGYTF TRBV2 - - TRBJ1-2
TGTGCCAGCACCGTGGGGAGATTTAACAGGGAGGGAGACTATGGCTACACCTTC CASTVGRFNREGDYGYTF TRBV7-2 - - TRBJ1-2
TGTGCCATCAGTGAGTCCCACGAAGGGCTAGCGGGGCAAGAGACCCAGTACTTC CAISESHEGLAGQETQYF TRBV10-3 TRBD2 - TRBJ2-5
TGTGCCAGCAGCTTAGGGGGGACAGGGGGAACCTACAATGAGCAGTTCTTC CASSLGGTGGTYNEQFF TRBV7-8 TRBD1 - TRBJ2-1
TGTGCCAGCAGCATCATTAGGGACAGGATCACTGAAGCTTTCTTT CASSIIRDRITEAFF TRBV21-1 - - TRBJ1-1
TGTGCCTGGAGTGGTGGTCTAGAAGAGACCCAGTACTTC CAWSGGLEETQYF TRBV30 - - TRBJ2-5
TGTGCCAGCAGTGAAGGGGCCCTGAACACTGAAGCTTTCTTT CASSEGALNTEAFF TRBV2 - - TRBJ1-1